This T cell receptor (beta chain) came from a study of response to subunit inactivated influenza vaccine. TCRdb called the RT-PCR reads again in MiXCR, with one record for every CDR3 protein. The sample shows over 450,000 distinct CDR3 sequences, around 13% of them seen only once. V lost 4 bases, J lost 0 bases, and 16 bases lay in between. This CDR3 comprises 17 residues. Germline loops: CDR1 KGHDR, CDR2 SFDVKD. The receptor was derived from a man aged 45 to 65 who received an inactivated influenza vaccine. The sample was PBMCs from blood, taken 40 to 50 days after vaccination. The V gene is TRBV24-1, the J gene TRBJ2-3; D is possibly TRBD1 (6 bases). CDR3 sequence reads: CATSDPGTRTSTDTQYF. The DNA of the CDR3 is TGTGCCACCAGTGACCCCGGGACACGGACTAGCACAGATACGCAGTATTTT.